The clone carrying this TCR beta chain occurred a few times. The antigen remains unidentified. Next came a second PCR, run for roughly 6 to 11 cycles, which used a sample-barcoded 5' primer along with a J-beta primer mix. Each single sample gave us at least 2.5 million CDR3-containing paired-end reads. MiXCR, run by TCRdb on the 5' RACE reads, gives a single entry per CDR3 protein. Of fewer than 2,000,000 distinct CDR3 sequences in the sample, about 31% were seen once. Germline V CDR1 and CDR2: SGHDN, FVKESK. The length of the CDR3 is 14 residues. Trimming stripped 5 bases from V and 0 bases from J, with 10 bases between. The data stem from a study of blood T cells in healthy people across ages. Study observations and caveats: Diversity figures derived from one million T cells were judged to underestimate the true value.

Healthy Caucasian individuals from Russia aged roughly 6 to 90 were enrolled as donors. This TCR came from a woman in her thirties in good health. The specimen sequenced was blood. The chain carries TRBV14 and TRBJ2-5, with D perhaps matching TRBD1 (5 bases). Written as DNA, the CDR3 is TGTGCCAGCAGCTCCCGACAGTACCAAGAGACCCAGTACTTC. Its translation is CASSSRQYQETQYF. The full variable domain, completed using reference TRBV14 and TRBJ2-5, is EAGVTQFPSHSVIEKGQTVTLRCDPISGHDNLYWYRRVMGKEIKFLLHFVKESKQDESGMPNNRFLAERTGGTYSTLKVQPAELEDSGVYFCASSSRQYQETQYFGPGTRLLVL.